This T cell receptor beta chain was identified in a study of CD8+ T cells in alopecia areata. Overall study context: Patients in the study were on tofacitinib for 6 to 18 months, then off it for 6 months. General study points: Sharing of TCRs across patients appeared less clear than in mice, possibly for HLA-related reasons.

The length of the CDR3 is 14 residues. Germline V CDR1 and CDR2: SGHTA, FQGNSA. With 2 bases removed from V and 3 bases from J, the gap between germline ends came to 9 bases. Of note for this clone: Its antigen remains unknown.

Individuals with alopecia areata gave both lesional scalp punch biopsies and peripheral blood for collection. Researchers picked out CD4+ and CD8+ T cells from PBMCs by sorting. Once RNA had been extracted, it was reverse transcribed into cDNA to act as the sequencing template. The table came from immunoSEQ multiplex PCR; TCRdb's copy has only in-frame clones and leaves some out. The profile shows roughly 140,000 clones, roughly 46% of them singletons. The V and J genes are TRBV7-2 and TRBJ2-3, with unresolved D. The input for sequencing was CD4+ T cells sorted from blood, taken at week 0. The receptor comes from a human donor with alopecia areata. This CDR3 is CASSLKGLTDTQYF. For the CDR3, the DNA is TGTGCCAGCAGCTTAAAAGGGTTAACAGATACGCAGTATTTT.